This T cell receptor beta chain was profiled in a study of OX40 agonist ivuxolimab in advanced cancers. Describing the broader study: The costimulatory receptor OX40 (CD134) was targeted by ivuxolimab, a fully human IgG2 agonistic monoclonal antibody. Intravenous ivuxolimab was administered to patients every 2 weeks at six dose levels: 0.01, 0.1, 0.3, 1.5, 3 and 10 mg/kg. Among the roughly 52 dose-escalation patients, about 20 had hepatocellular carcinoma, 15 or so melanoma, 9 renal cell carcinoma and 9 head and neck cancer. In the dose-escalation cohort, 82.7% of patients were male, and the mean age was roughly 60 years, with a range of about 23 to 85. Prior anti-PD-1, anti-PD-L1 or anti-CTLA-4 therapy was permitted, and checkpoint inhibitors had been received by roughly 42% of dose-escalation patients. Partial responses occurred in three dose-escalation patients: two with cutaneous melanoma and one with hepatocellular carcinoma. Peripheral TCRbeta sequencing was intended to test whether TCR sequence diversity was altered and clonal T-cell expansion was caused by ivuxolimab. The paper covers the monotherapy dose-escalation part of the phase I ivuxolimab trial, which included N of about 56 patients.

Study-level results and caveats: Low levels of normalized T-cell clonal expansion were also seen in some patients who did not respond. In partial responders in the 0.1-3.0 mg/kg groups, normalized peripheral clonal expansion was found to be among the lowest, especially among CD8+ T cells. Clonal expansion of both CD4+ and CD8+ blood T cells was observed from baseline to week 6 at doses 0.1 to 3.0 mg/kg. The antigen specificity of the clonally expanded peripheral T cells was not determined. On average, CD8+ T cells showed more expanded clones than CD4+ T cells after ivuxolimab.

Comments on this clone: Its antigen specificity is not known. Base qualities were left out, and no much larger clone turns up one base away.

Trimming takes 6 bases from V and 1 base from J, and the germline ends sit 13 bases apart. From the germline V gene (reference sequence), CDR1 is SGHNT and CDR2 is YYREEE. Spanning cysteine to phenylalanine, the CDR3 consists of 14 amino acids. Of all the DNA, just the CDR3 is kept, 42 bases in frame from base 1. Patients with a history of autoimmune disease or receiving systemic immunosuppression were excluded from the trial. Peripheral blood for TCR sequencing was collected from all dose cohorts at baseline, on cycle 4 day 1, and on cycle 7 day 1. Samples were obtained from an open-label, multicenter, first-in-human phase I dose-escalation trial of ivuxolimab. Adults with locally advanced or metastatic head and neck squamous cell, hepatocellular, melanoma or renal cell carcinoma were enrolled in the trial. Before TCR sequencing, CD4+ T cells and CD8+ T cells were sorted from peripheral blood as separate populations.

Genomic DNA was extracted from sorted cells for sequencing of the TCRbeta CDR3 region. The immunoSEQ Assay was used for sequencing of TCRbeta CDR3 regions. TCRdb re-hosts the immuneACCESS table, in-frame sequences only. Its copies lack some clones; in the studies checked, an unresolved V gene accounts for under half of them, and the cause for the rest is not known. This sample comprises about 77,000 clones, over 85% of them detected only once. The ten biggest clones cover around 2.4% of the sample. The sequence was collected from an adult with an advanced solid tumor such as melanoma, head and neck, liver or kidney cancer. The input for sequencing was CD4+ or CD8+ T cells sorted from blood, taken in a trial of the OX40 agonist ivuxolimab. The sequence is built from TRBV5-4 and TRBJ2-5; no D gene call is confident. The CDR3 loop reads CASKNVTSQETQYF. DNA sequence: TGTGCCAGCAAAAACGTGACCAGCCAAGAGACCCAGTACTTC.